This T cell receptor (beta chain) was retrieved from a study of shared clonotypes between healthy human individuals. Study-level points and caveats: Naive subsets usually exceeded memory subsets in estimated richness.

To note about this clone: What it recognizes is unknown.

Roughly 200 ng DNA, 30,000 to 35,000 T cell genomes, went into each sorted-subset replicate PCR. Here immunoSEQ multiplex PCR was the method, and the copy in TCRdb shows in-frame clones only, minus some. Among fewer than 3 million clones listed, less than 95% were seen once. Free of recent acute infections or vaccinations, the donors were healthy HIV-negative adults. This clonotype was obtained from a man aged 18 to 30 in good health. Some clones in this sample may be carry-over from other donors' samples. Sequenced input: naive CD4+ T cells from PBMCs. Subset defined: CD45RA+ positively selected.

CDR3 in DNA: TGTGCCAGCAGCATCCCGGGACAGGGGGCGCGGGAGCAGTACTTC. Translating it yields CASSIPGQGAREQYF. The V call is TRBV7-2, the J call TRBJ2-7; 12 nucleotides agree with TRBD1. Germline assignment: CDR1 SGHTA and CDR2 FQGNSA. The V and J ends lost 5 bases and 7 bases, in that order; junction bases with no gene match: 9. The CDR3 extends over 15 amino acids.